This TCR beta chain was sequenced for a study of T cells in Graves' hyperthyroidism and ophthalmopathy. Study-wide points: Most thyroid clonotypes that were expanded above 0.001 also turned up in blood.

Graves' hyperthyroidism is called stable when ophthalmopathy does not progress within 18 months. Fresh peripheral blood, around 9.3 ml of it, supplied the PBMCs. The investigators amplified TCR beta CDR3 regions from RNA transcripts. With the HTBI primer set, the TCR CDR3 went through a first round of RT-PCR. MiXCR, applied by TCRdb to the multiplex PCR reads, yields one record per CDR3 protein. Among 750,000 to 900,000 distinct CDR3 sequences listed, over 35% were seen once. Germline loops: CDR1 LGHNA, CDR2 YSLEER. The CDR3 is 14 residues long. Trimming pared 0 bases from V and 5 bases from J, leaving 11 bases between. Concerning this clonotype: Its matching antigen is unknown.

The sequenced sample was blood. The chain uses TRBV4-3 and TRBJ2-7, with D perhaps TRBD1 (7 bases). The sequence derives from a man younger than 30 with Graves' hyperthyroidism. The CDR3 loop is CASSQETGEDEQYF. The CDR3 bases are TGCGCCAGCAGCCAAGAAACAGGGGAGGACGAGCAGTACTTC.